One and the same sample provided the 26 T cell receptor beta chains below, sequenced in a study of cytotoxic CD8 clonotypes in ibrutinib-treated CLL. Sequenced by immunoSEQ multiplex PCR; TCRdb stores in-frame clones only, minus some. The sample holds hundreds of thousands of clones, roughly 70% seen once. Material: PBMCs, obtained after 24 months of ibrutinib treatment. These receptors all stem from a human donor with chronic lymphocytic leukemia.

The chain carries TRBV30 and TRBJ2-7; no firm D call. Germline loops: CDR1 GTSNPN, CDR2 SVGIG (reference sequence). The CDR3 length is 11 residues. Trimming cost V 5 bases and J 2 bases, with 7 bases left between them. The CDR3 here is CAWYTAYEQYF. In DNA form, the CDR3 reads TGTGCCTGGTACACTGCCTACGAGCAGTACTTC.

The J gene is TRBJ2-7, the V gene TRBV28, with 9 positions matching TRBD1. Germline CDR1 is MDHEN and CDR2 is SYDVKM. V shed 3 bases and J 3 bases; nucleotides not matched to a gene: 6. The CDR3 has 15 amino acids. The CDR3 sequence: CASSFRQGGLYEQYF. The CDR3 bases are TGTGCCAGCAGTTTCCGACAGGGGGGGCTCTACGAGCAGTACTTC.

This clone turned up a few times. The chain uses TRBV27 and TRBJ2-7; D not resolved. V lost 5 bases and J lost 0, with 8 bases in between. The germline gives CDR1 MNHEY, CDR2 SMNVEV (reference sequence). This CDR3 comprises 13 residues. The CDR3 reads CASSTRSSYEQYF. CDR3 nucleotides: TGTGCCAGCAGTACTCGGAGCTCCTACGAGCAGTACTTC.

This clone appeared a single time. This chain uses TRBV19 with TRBJ2-7; 12 bases map to TRBD2. Germline loops: CDR1 LNHDA, CDR2 SQIVND (reference sequence). The CDR3 runs to 15 residues. With V trimmed by 4 bases and J by 5 bases, 6 bases remained unmatched. For the CDR3, the DNA is TGTGCCAGTAGTAGACTAGCGGGAGTATCCGACGAGCAGTACTTC. Its translation: CASSRLAGVSDEQYF.

The chain joins TRBV6-5 to TRBJ2-2; D is ambiguous. V lost 11 bases and J 1 base, leaving 11 bases between the germline ends. Germline V gene data show CDR1 as MNHEY and CDR2 as SVGAGI. The CDR3 has 13 amino acids. The CDR3 protein is CAAQQRNTGELFF. In DNA, the CDR3 is TGTGCCGCCCAACAGAGGAACACCGGGGAGCTGTTTTTT.

This clone was detected only a few times. V is TRBV5-1 and J is TRBJ1-2, with D tentatively TRBD1 (6 bases). The CDR3 consists of 16 residues. Germline V gene lookup returns CDR1 SGHRS and CDR2 YFSETQ. Trimming cost V 1 base and J 3 bases, with 16 bases left between them. CDR3 nucleotides: TGCGCCAGCAGCTTGAGGACAGATAGAAATGACTATGGCTACACCTTC. Protein: CASSLRTDRNDYGYTF. Combining the CDR3 with reference TRBV5-1 and TRBJ1-2 gives the whole variable domain KAGVTQTPRYLIKTRGQQVTLSCSPISGHRSVSWYQQTPGQGLQFLFEYFSETQRNKGNFPGRFSGRQFSNSRSEMNVSTLELGDSALYLCASSLRTDRNDYGYTFGSGTRLTVV.

The gene calls are TRBV27 and TRBJ2-7; D may be TRBD1 (6 bases). The CDR3 totals 13 residues. Germline CDR1 is MNHEY and CDR2 is SMNVEV (reference sequence). V lost 6 bases, J lost 2 bases, and 11 bases lay in between. DNA of the CDR3: TGTGCCAGCAGCCGGGGACAAGCCTACGAGCAGTACTTC. Protein product: CASSRGQAYEQYF.

The gene calls are TRBV7-2 and TRBJ1-1, with TRBD1 as a possible D gene (6 bases). This CDR3 spans 17 amino acids. The ends were cut back, 4 bases at V and 5 bases at J, with 23 bases in the middle. Germline V gene lookup returns CDR1 SGHTA and CDR2 FQGNSA. The CDR3 loop reads CASSSQLGGAVGTEAFF. The CDR3 DNA sequence: TGTGCCAGCAGCTCGCAACTGGGGGGGGCCGTGGGTACTGAAGCTTTCTTT.

This clone came up a few times. Written as DNA, the CDR3 is TGTGCCAGCAGCCGACAGGGGGCTCTGGAAACTGAAGCTTTCTTT. Translated, it gives CASSRQGALETEAFF. The chain employs TRBV7-9 and TRBJ1-1; TRBD1 aligns across 10 bases. Germline-derived CDR1 and CDR2 are SEHNR and FQNEAQ (reference sequence). J lost 5 bases, V lost 5 bases, and 8 bases had no gene match. The CDR3 has 15 residues.

This clone has just a few counts. This rearrangement joins TRBV29-1 to TRBJ1-2; D not resolved. The germline V gene has CDR1 SQVTM and CDR2 ANQGSEA. This CDR3 is 12 amino acids long. Deletions cut 7 bases from V and 0 bases from J, with 9 bases between. Written as DNA, the CDR3 is TGCAGCGCCGCAGGTGCTAACTATGGCTACACCTTC. This sequence encodes CSAAGANYGYTF.

The CDR3 sequence is CASSFIGSLAEAFF. The CDR3 DNA is TGTGCCAGCAGTTTTATCGGTAGTCTAGCTGAAGCTTTCTTT. This chain joins TRBV28 and TRBJ1-1; D not certain. Germline V CDR1 and CDR2: MDHEN, SYDVKM. The V end was cut by 3 bases, the J end by 6 bases, with 14 bases between. The CDR3 covers 14 residues.

V is TRBV9 and J is TRBJ1-4; TRBD1 matches at 8 bases. Germline values: CDR1 SGDLS, CDR2 YYNGEE. J was trimmed by 5 bases and V by 4 bases; bases with no gene match: 7. The CDR3 loop spans 15 amino acids. CDR3 sequence reads: CASSTPQGGNEKLFF. In DNA, the CDR3 is TGTGCCAGCAGCACCCCACAGGGGGGGAATGAAAAACTGTTTTTT.

The chain combines TRBV7-2 with TRBJ2-7; D may correspond to TRBD1 or TRBD2 (5 bases each). There are 15 residues in the CDR3. Germline CDR1 is SGHTA and CDR2 is FQGNSA. Trimming stripped 1 base from V and 4 bases from J, with 14 bases between. As DNA, the CDR3 is TGTGCCAGCAGCTTAGGGGCAGGGACCCGTTACGAGCAGTACTTC. As protein: CASSLGAGTRYEQYF.

This clone was observed a single time. The chain employs TRBV4-1 and TRBJ2-3; the D is unclear. This CDR3 has 15 residues. V shed 0 bases and J shed 2 bases, with 9 bases lying between them. The germline gives CDR1 MGHRA, CDR2 YSYEKL. The CDR3 coding sequence is TGCGCCAGCAGCCAAGAGATATCCTACACAGATACGCAGTATTTT. Amino acids: CASSQEISYTDTQYF.

The chain recombines TRBV30 with TRBJ1-4; no reliable D call. Germline assignment: CDR1 GTSNPN and CDR2 SVGIG (reference sequence). Trimming shortened V by 4 bases and J by 7 bases, and 16 bases separated the two germline ends. This CDR3 region has 14 residues. The CDR3 DNA sequence: TGTGCCTGGACCCCGGTCCCCGTGAGTGAAAAACTGTTTTTT. Protein sequence: CAWTPVPVSEKLFF.

The DNA for the CDR3 is TGTGCCAGTACCAGGGACGGAGCAGTAAATCAGCCCCAGCATTTT. Its translation: CASTRDGAVNQPQHF. This rearrangement joins TRBV19 to TRBJ1-5; the D gene is possibly TRBD1 (5 bases). Germline CDR1 is LNHDA and CDR2 is SQIVND (reference sequence). The germline V and J ends were trimmed by 7 bases and 4 bases, with 17 bases remaining between them. The CDR3 runs 15 residues.

The genes are TRBV19 and TRBJ2-5; D is undetermined. The V gene's germline CDR1 is LNHDA and CDR2 SQIVND (reference sequence). V shed 5 bases and J shed 4 bases, with 14 bases lying between them. This CDR3 comprises 14 residues. The CDR3 region has the DNA TGTGCCAGTAGTTGGGGTAACGAAGTAGAGACCCAGTACTTC. Amino acid sequence: CASSWGNEVETQYF.

This clone occurred a few times. The identical CDR3 is also encoded by other nucleotide sequences in the sample. The chain recombines TRBV9 with TRBJ2-5; 10 nucleotides align to TRBD2. Germline-derived CDR1 and CDR2 are SGDLS and YYNGEE. The CDR3 consists of 15 residues. V gave up 2 bases and J gave up 1 base; unmatched junction bases: 2. The CDR3 DNA follows: TGTGCCAGCAGCGTTGGGACTAGCGCCCAAGAGACCCAGTACTTC. Amino acid sequence: CASSVGTSAQETQYF. Using reference TRBV9 and TRBJ2-5 for the parts outside the CDR3, the full variable domain is DSGVTQTPKHLITATGQRVTLRCSPRSGDLSVYWYQQSLDQGLQFLIQYYNGEERAKGNILERFSAQQFPDLHSELNLSSLELGDSALYFCASSVGTSAQETQYFGPGTRLLVL.

This clone has a handful of counts. This chain connects TRBV9 to TRBJ2-1; 10 bases are shared with TRBD2. The CDR3 has 15 amino acids. Germline V gives CDR1 SGDLS, CDR2 YYNGEE. Trimming at V came to 3 bases and at J to 6 bases, leaving 6 bases not matched to a gene. The CDR3, as DNA: TGTGCCAGCAGCGACCTAGCGGGAGTGTCCAATGAGCAGTTCTTC. Its protein product is CASSDLAGVSNEQFF. Full variable domain (missing parts from reference TRBV9 and TRBJ2-1): DSGVTQTPKHLITATGQRVTLRCSPRSGDLSVYWYQQSLDQGLQFLIQYYNGEERAKGNILERFSAQQFPDLHSELNLSSLELGDSALYFCASSDLAGVSNEQFFGPGTRLTVL.

The CDR3 sequence is CASGSTSGDTYEQYF. In nucleotides, the CDR3 is TGTGCCAGCGGTTCGACTAGCGGGGATACCTACGAGCAGTACTTC. The rearrangement uses TRBV6-5 and TRBJ2-7; 11 positions agree with TRBD2. V shed 8 bases, J shed 2 bases, and the junction held 8 bases outside the gene matches. The CDR3 is made up of 15 amino acids. Germline CDR1 MNHEY, CDR2 SVGAGI.

This chain uses TRBV13 with TRBJ1-2; D unclear. This CDR3 is 14 amino acids long. V was trimmed by 5 bases and J by 4 bases, leaving 14 bases between them. Germline V gene sequence: CDR1 PRHDT, CDR2 FYEKMQ (reference sequence). The CDR3 spells CASSRRGGPYGYTF. The CDR3 DNA sequence: TGTGCCAGCAGCCGGCGGGGAGGCCCCTATGGCTACACCTTC.

The gene calls are TRBV6-5 and TRBJ2-7, with D tentatively TRBD1 (5 bases). V lost 8 bases and J lost 5, with 10 bases in between. CDR3 length equals 11 residues. CDR1 is MNHEY, CDR2 SVGAGI, per germline. The DNA of the CDR3 is TGTGCCAGCCGGGCAGGGCACGAGCAGTACTTC. Its translation: CASRAGHEQYF.

The chain employs TRBV28 and TRBJ2-3, with D perhaps matching TRBD2 (6 bases). CDR3 length: 13 residues. V shed 6 bases and J shed 0 bases, with 7 bases lying between them. Per the germline V gene, CDR1 is MDHEN and CDR2 is SYDVKM. CDR3 protein: CASSGGSTDTQYF. The DNA of the CDR3 is TGTGCCAGCAGCGGGGGTAGCACAGATACGCAGTATTTT.

This clone was picked up a small number of times. The chain combines TRBV29-1 with TRBJ2-2, with a tentative D call TRBD2 (6 bases). The length of the CDR3 is 14 residues. Per germline, CDR1 SQVTM and CDR2 ANQGSEA. The ends were cut back, 6 bases at V and 1 base at J, with 12 bases in the middle. CDR3 DNA: TGCAGCGTGATGGGACTTGAGAACACCGGGGAGCTGTTTTTT. This sequence encodes CSVMGLENTGELFF.

V usage is TRBV9 and J usage is TRBJ2-1; TRBD2 is a possible D gene (5 bases). V was shortened by 4 bases and J by 5 bases, with 13 bases between the two germline ends. CDR1 is SGDLS and CDR2 is YYNGEE in the germline V gene. The CDR3 sequence is 14 residues long. In DNA form, the CDR3 reads TGTGCCAGCAGCTCGGGATTAGAAGACAATGAGCAGTTCTTC. Its translation is CASSSGLEDNEQFF.

This clone appeared once. The J gene is TRBJ2-6, the V gene TRBV29-1; the D call may be TRBD1 or TRBD2 (5 bases each). V lost 7 bases and J lost 0, with 22 bases in between. The CDR3 runs 18 residues. Germline CDR1 reads SQVTM; CDR2 reads ANQGSEA. CDR3 bases: TGCAGCGCGCTGGGGACGCAAGGTCCATACTCTGGGGCCAACGTCCTGACTTTC. Encoded protein: CSALGTQGPYSGANVLTF.